The 20 T cell receptor beta chains below all came from one sample that was sequenced in a study of shared clonotypes between healthy human individuals. This table comes from immunoSEQ multiplex PCR, and its TCRdb copy is limited to in-frame clones, with some not included. The sample yields about 380,000 clones, about 96% seen once. Sequences were obtained from memory CD8+ T cells sorted from blood. Regarding subset: CD45RO+ cells pooled with CCR7-negative TemRA cells. The receptors were sampled from a man younger than 45 in good health.

CDR3 sequence: CASKRDTNQPQHF. For the CDR3, the DNA is TGTGCCAGCAAGCGGGACACAAATCAGCCCCAGCATTTT. The chain is built from TRBV6-6 and TRBJ1-5; D is perhaps TRBD1 (6 bases). The CDR3 extends over 13 amino acids. V lost 7 bases, J lost 4 bases, and 11 bases lay in between. Germline-derived CDR1 and CDR2 are MNHNY and SVGAGI (reference sequence).

CDR3 DNA: TGCAGCGTAAGGACGTCGGGGGAGCAGTACTTC. It yields the protein CSVRTSGEQYF. J is TRBJ2-7 and V is TRBV29-1, with a tentative D call TRBD2 (5 bases). The germline V gene has CDR1 SQVTM and CDR2 ANQGSEA. This CDR3 spans 11 amino acids. Deletions cut 6 bases from V and 7 bases from J, with 13 bases between.

This chain connects TRBV10-3 to TRBJ2-1; the D is unclear. Trimming removed 4 bases at V and 7 bases at J, with 8 bases between. The CDR3 spans 12 residues. Germline values: CDR1 ENHRY, CDR2 SYGVKD. As DNA, the CDR3 is TGTGCCATCAGTGGGGCTCTAAATGAGCAGTTCTTC. Protein product: CAISGALNEQFF.

The chain recombines TRBV6-1 with TRBJ2-3, with 9 bases aligning to TRBD2. The germline V gene encodes CDR1 MNHNS and CDR2 SASEGT. The CDR3 sequence is 17 residues long. V was clipped by 3 bases and J by 4 bases; unmatched bases: 11. CDR3 nucleotides: TGTGCCAGCAGTGACGATTATAGCGGGAGAAGCGCAGATACGCAGTATTTT. Translated: CASSDDYSGRSADTQYF.

CDR3 DNA sequence: TGTGCCAGCAGTGAAAATAGCAGGCGGGGGCCCCAGCATTTT. The encoded protein is CASSENSRRGPQHF. The genes are TRBV2 and TRBJ1-5; no clear D gene. The germline gives CDR1 SNHLY, CDR2 FYNNEI. The CDR3 spans 14 residues. The V gene lost 2 bases and the J gene lost 9 bases, with 14 bases spanning the gap.

The V and J genes are TRBV6-1 and TRBJ1-3, with D hard to call. This CDR3 is 15 amino acids long. From germline, CDR1 is MNHNS and CDR2 SASEGT. The V end was cut by 2 bases, the J end by 3 bases, with 11 bases between. The CDR3 spells CASSESGSRGNTIYF. Written as DNA, the CDR3 is TGTGCCAGCAGTGAATCGGGGTCTCGTGGAAACACCATATATTTT.

CDR3 residues: CASSYRSTNEKLFF. DNA of the CDR3: TGTGCCAGCAGTTACAGGTCAACTAATGAAAAACTGTTTTTT. The J gene is TRBJ1-4, the V gene TRBV5-6; TRBD1 might be the D (5 bases). The CDR3 has 14 residues. V shed 5 bases and J shed 0 bases, with 8 bases lying between them. CDR1 is SGHDT and CDR2 is YYEEEE in the germline V gene.

The V gene is TRBV5-1, the J gene TRBJ2-5, with no clear D. Germline lookup yields CDR1 SGHRS and CDR2 YFSETQ. This CDR3 region has 15 residues. V was pared by 0 bases and J by 2 bases, with 11 bases between. The CDR3 DNA is TGCGCCAGCAGCTTGGTGTTTGGGCAGCAAGAGACCCAGTACTTC. Translation: CASSLVFGQQETQYF.

J is TRBJ2-3 and V is TRBV25-1; D ambiguous. The V and J ends lost 3 bases and 2 bases respectively, with 12 bases between them. Germline V lookup: CDR1 MGHDK, CDR2 SYGVNS. The CDR3 is made up of 15 amino acids. DNA of the CDR3: TGTGCCAGCAGTGACCCAGCCCCCCACACAGATACGCAGTATTTT. It yields the protein CASSDPAPHTDTQYF.

This rearrangement joins TRBV28 to TRBJ1-5, with 9 bases fitting TRBD1. V shed 7 bases, J shed 2 bases, and the junction held 6 bases outside the gene matches. The CDR3 contains 15 residues. Germline V lookup: CDR1 MDHEN, CDR2 SYDVKM. Here the CDR3 DNA reads TGTGCCAGCAACCTCCGGGACAGGGGCAATCAGCCCCAGCATTTT. The encoded protein is CASNLRDRGNQPQHF.

The chain has TRBV10-3 and TRBJ1-1; D remains unclear. Germline values: CDR1 ENHRY, CDR2 SYGVKD. This CDR3 spans 12 amino acids. V dropped 0 bases and J dropped 7 bases, with 6 bases sitting between them. The DNA of the CDR3 is TGTGCCATCAGTGAGTCGTCCCATGAAGCTTTCTTT. Encoded protein: CAISESSHEAFF.

The chain carries TRBV29-1 and TRBJ2-1; D might be TRBD2 (6 bases). Germline V gene lookup returns CDR1 SQVTM and CDR2 ANQGSEA. Trimming took off 5 bases at V and 5 bases at J, with 16 bases between the two ends. This CDR3 has 14 residues. CDR3 sequence reads: CSVRRLGYNNEQFF. The CDR3 DNA reads as TGCAGCGTTAGGAGACTAGGCTACAACAATGAGCAGTTCTTC.

This chain connects TRBV5-6 to TRBJ2-5; 8 nucleotides agree with TRBD1. V dropped 0 bases and J dropped 4; count of bases not matched to a gene: 5. In germline, CDR1 is SGHDT, CDR2 YYEEEE. The length of the CDR3 is 15 residues. The CDR3 is CASSLGAGGGETQYF. The CDR3 DNA sequence: TGTGCCAGCAGCTTGGGGGCAGGGGGCGGAGAGACCCAGTACTTC.

This rearrangement joins TRBV6-1 to TRBJ2-5; D remains ambiguous. Germline V gene sequence: CDR1 MNHNS, CDR2 SASEGT. There are 14 residues in the CDR3. Trimming removed 1 base from V and 0 bases from J, with 6 bases in between. The CDR3 sequence: CASSEVGYQETQYF. Written as DNA, the CDR3 is TGTGCCAGCAGTGAAGTGGGGTACCAAGAGACCCAGTACTTC.

The V gene is TRBV27, the J gene TRBJ2-7; D is possibly TRBD1 (6 bases). Germline-derived CDR1 and CDR2 are MNHEY and SMNVEV (reference sequence). Trimming cost V 5 bases and J 2 bases, with 10 bases left between them. This CDR3 region has 13 residues. The CDR3 sequence is CASSPDRAYEQYF. The CDR3 nucleotides are TGTGCCAGCAGTCCGGACAGAGCCTACGAGCAGTACTTC.

This chain connects TRBV19 to TRBJ2-1, with TRBD2 identical over 9 bases. The germline V gene encodes CDR1 LNHDA and CDR2 SQIVND (reference sequence). V was clipped by 6 bases and J by 6 bases; unmatched bases: 12. The CDR3 runs to 16 residues. The CDR3 DNA is TGTGCCAGTAGCTACGGGGCTAGCGGGATCACCAATGAGCAGTTCTTC. It specifies CASSYGASGITNEQFF. Filled out from reference TRBV19 and TRBJ2-1, the complete variable domain reads DGGITQSPKYLFRKEGQNVTLSCEQNLNHDAMYWYRQDPGQGLRLIYYSQIVNDFQKGDIAEGYSVSREKKESFPLTVTSAQKNPTAFYLCASSYGASGITNEQFFGPGTRLTVL.

On this clone itself: One junction end disagrees with the germline gene, perhaps due to a read error. The identical CDR3 is also encoded by other nucleotide sequences in the sample. J is TRBJ2-1 and V is TRBV6-5, with a weak D call TRBD2 (6 bases). Germline CDR1 MNHEY, CDR2 SVGAGI. CDR3 length equals 14 residues. CDR3 sequence (DNA): TGTGCCAGCAGAGGAGGGGCCTACTACAACGAGCAGTTCTTC. It translates to CASRGGAYYNEQFF.

The rearrangement joins TRBV6-1 to TRBJ1-1; a weak D match, TRBD1 (5 bases). The CDR3 has 13 amino acids. The V end was cut by 6 bases, the J end by 5 bases, with 13 bases between. CDR1 MNHNS and CDR2 SASEGT come from the germline V gene. The CDR3 reads CASRVGGSTEAFF. DNA of the CDR3: TGTGCCAGCAGGGTGGGGGGTTCTACTGAAGCTTTCTTT.

The chain combines TRBV4-1 with TRBJ1-2, with 7 bases that match TRBD1. The CDR3 is 14 amino acids. Germline trimming cut 0 bases from V and 8 bases from J; bases unmatched to any gene: 6. Germline CDR1 MGHRA, CDR2 YSYEKL. CDR3 in amino acids: CASSQDRDSGGYTF. CDR3 nucleotides: TGCGCCAGCAGCCAAGACAGGGACAGTGGGGGCTACACCTTC.

DNA for the CDR3: TGTGCCAGCAGGGACAGGGTACCGGATCAGCCCCAGCATTTT. Translated: CASRDRVPDQPQHF. The V gene is TRBV6-4, the J gene TRBJ1-5; 8 bases fit TRBD1. With V trimmed by 6 bases and J by 5 bases, 6 bases remained unmatched. CDR3 length: 14 amino acids. Germline CDR1 reads MRHNA; CDR2 reads SNTAGT.